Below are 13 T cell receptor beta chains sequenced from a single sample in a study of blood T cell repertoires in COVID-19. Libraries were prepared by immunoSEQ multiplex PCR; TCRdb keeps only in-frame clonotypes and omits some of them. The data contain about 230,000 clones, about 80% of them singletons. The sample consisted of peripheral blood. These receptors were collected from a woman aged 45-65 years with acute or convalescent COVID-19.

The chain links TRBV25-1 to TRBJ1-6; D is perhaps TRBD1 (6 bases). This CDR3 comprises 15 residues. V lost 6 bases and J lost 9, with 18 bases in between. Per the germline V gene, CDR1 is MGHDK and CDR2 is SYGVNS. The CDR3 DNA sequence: TGTGCCAGCAGCGGACCCCAACAGGGCCCTTCACCCCTCCACTTT. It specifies CASSGPQQGPSPLHF.

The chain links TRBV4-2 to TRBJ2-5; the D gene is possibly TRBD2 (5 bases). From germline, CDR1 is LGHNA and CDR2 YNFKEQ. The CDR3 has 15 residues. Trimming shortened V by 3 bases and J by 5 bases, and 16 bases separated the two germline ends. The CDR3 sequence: CASSQLSGKGETQYF. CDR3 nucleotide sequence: TGTGCCAGCAGCCAGTTGTCGGGGAAAGGGGAGACCCAGTACTTC.

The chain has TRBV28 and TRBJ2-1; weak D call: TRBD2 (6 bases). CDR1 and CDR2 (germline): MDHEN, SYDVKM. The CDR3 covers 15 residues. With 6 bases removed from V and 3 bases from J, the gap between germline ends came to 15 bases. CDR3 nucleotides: TGTGCCAGCAGCCCTATGGGGGGAAACTACAATGAGCAGTTCTTC. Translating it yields CASSPMGGNYNEQFF.

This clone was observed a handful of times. This CDR3 is CASSRTGDSGNTIYF. The CDR3 DNA follows: TGTGCCAGCAGTCGAACAGGGGACTCTGGAAACACCATATATTTT. The V gene is TRBV7-6, the J gene TRBJ1-3, with 7 bases aligning to TRBD1. Per germline, CDR1 SGHVS and CDR2 FNYEAQ. The CDR3 contains 15 residues. With 6 bases clipped from V and 0 bases from J, the junction kept 5 bases outside the gene matches.

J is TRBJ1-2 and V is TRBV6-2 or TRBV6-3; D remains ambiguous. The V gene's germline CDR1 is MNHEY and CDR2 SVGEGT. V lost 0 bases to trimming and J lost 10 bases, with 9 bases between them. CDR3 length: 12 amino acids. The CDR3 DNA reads TGTGCCAGCAGTTACTCTCGGGAGGTCTACACCTTC. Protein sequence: CASSYSREVYTF.

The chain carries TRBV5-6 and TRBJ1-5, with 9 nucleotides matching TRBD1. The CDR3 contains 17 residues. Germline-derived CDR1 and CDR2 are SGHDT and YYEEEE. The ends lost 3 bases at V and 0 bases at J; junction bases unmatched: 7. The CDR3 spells CASSSTGGGGSNQPQHF. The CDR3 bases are TGTGCCAGCAGCTCGACAGGGGGAGGAGGTAGCAATCAGCCCCAGCATTTT.

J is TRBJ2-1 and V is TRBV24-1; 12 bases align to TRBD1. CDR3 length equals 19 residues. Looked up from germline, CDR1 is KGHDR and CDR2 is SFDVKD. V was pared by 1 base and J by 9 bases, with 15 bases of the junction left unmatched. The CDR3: CATSDFGGTGGSIEGEQFF. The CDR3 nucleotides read TGTGCCACCAGTGATTTTGGAGGGACAGGGGGCTCAATTGAGGGTGAGCAGTTCTTC.

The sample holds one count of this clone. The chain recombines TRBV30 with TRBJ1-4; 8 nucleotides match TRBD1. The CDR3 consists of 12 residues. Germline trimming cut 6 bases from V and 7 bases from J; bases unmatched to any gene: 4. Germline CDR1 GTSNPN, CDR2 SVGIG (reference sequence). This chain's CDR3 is CACLDRAEKLFF. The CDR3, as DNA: TGTGCCTGCCTGGACAGGGCTGAAAAACTGTTTTTT. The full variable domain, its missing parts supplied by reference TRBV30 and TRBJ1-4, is SQTIHQWPATLVQPVGSPLSLECTVEGTSNPNLYWYRQAAGRGLQLLFYSVGIGQISSEVPQNLSASRPQDRQFILSSKKLLLSDSGFYLCACLDRAEKLFFGSGTQLSVL.

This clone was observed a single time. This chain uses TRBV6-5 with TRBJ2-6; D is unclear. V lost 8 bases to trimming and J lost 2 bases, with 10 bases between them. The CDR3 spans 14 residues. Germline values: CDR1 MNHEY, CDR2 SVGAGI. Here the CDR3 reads CASPIRAGANVLTF. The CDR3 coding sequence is TGTGCCAGCCCAATTCGGGCTGGGGCCAACGTCCTGACTTTC.

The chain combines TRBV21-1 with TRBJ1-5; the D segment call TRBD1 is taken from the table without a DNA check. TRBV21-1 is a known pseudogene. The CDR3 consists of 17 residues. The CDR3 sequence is CASSSPGGAEAWQPQHF. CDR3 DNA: TGTGCCAGCAGCTCGCCAGGGGGCGCGGAGGCATGGCAGCCCCAGCATTTT.

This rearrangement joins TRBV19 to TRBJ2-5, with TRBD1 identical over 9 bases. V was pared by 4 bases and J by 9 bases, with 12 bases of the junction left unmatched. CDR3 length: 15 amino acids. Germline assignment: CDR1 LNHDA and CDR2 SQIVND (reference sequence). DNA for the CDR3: TGTGCCAGTAGTAGGGACAGGGAGTCCGGGGTGGCCCAGTACTTC. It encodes CASSRDRESGVAQYF.

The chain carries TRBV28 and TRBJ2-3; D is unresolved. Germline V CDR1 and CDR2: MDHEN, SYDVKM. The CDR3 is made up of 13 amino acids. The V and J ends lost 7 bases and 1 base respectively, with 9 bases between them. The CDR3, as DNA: TGTGCCAGCATCCAGTTGGGCACAGATACGCAGTATTTT. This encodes CASIQLGTDTQYF. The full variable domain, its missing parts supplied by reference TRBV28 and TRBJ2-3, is DVKVTQSSRYLVKRTGEKVFLECVQDMDHENMFWYRQDPGLGLRLIYFSYDVKMKEKGDIPEGYSVSREKKERFSLILESASTNQTSMYLCASIQLGTDTQYFGPGTRLTVL.

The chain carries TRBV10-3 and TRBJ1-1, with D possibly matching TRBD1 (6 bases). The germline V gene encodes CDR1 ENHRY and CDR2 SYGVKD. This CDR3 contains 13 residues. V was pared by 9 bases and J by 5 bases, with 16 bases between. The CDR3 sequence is CAIRDTLQTEAFF. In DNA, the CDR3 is TGTGCCATAAGGGACACCCTTCAAACTGAAGCTTTCTTT.